This T cell receptor beta chain was recorded in a study of early T cells in non-severe SARS-CoV-2 infection. The wider study: Alpha and beta chains were unpaired, from unsorted whole-blood bulk RNA.

Individually, cDNA molecules had unique molecular identifiers attached to them. TCRdb passed the 5' RACE reads through MiXCR, listing each CDR3 protein once. This sample has just over 70,000 distinct CDR3 sequences; roughly an eighth occur once, and the top ten carry roughly 1.3%. Germline V lookup: CDR1 DFQATT, CDR2 SNEGSKA (reference sequence). This CDR3 is 15 amino acids long. J lost 10 bases, V lost 5 bases, and 14 bases had no gene match. Findings of the study overall: Using VDJdb, the matching emphasized anti-spike CD8 responses while missing private and CD4 specificities.

This clonotype showed up many times. Its specificity is unknown. The sequencing input was whole blood. The clonotype was recovered from an adult who was a healthcare worker with PCR-confirmed SARS-CoV-2 infection or an uninfected control (not recorded which). V gene TRBV20-1 combines with J gene TRBJ1-6; 7 nucleotides agree with TRBD1. DNA for the CDR3: TGCAGTGCTCGATTAGGAACAGGGGACGGATCACCCCTCCACTTT. Translated, it gives CSARLGTGDGSPLHF.